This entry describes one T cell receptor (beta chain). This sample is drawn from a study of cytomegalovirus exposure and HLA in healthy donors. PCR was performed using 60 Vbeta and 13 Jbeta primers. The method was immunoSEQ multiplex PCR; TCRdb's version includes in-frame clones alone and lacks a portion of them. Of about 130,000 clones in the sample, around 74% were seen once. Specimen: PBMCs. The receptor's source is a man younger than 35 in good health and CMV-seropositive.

DNA for the CDR3: TGTGCCAGCAGCCCTGAGGCCTCTCGGCACGAGCAGTACTTC. Its translation is CASSPEASRHEQYF. V usage is TRBV7-9 and J usage is TRBJ2-7; D is unclear. CDR1 and CDR2 from the germline V gene are SEHNR and FQNEAQ (reference sequence). This CDR3 has 14 amino acids. The V end was cut by 5 bases, the J end by 5 bases, with 16 bases between.